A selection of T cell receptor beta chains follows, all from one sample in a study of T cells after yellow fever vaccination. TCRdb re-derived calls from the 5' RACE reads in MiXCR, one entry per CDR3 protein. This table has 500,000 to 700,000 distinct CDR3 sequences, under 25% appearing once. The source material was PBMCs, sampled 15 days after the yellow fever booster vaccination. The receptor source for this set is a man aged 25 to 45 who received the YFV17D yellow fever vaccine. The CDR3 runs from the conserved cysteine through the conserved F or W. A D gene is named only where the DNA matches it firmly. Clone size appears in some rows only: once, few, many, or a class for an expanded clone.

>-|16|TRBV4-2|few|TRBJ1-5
CASSPFQTGGDQPQHF
TGTGCCAGCAGCCCCTTCCAAACGGGGGGTGATCAGCCCCAGCATTTT
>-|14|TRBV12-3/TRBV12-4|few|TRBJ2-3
CASTGLPSTDTQYF
TGTGCCAGTACCGGGCTCCCGAGCACAGATACGCAGTATTTT
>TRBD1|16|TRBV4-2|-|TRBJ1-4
CASSQNPAGGNEKLFF
TGTGCCAGCAGCCAAAATCCGGCAGGGGGGAATGAAAAACTGTTTTTT
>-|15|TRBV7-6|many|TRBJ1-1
CASSLQGLSLAEAFF
TGTGCCAGCAGCTTGCAGGGACTTTCCTTAGCTGAAGCTTTCTTT
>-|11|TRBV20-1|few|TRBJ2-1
CSAREGSFQKF
TGCAGTGCTAGAGAGGGTTCTTTCCAGAAGTTC
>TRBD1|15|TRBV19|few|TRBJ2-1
CASRNDRVTYNEQFF
TGTGCCAGTAGAAACGACAGGGTGACCTACAATGAGCAGTTCTTC
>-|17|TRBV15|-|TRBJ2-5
CATSRDSRLEASETQYF
TGTGCCACCAGCAGAGATTCTCGTCTGGAGGCATCCGAGACCCAGTACTTC
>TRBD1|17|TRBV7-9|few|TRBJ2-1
CASSSATGQGTYNEQFF
TGTGCCAGCAGCTCAGCGACGGGACAGGGGACCTACAATGAGCAGTTCTTC
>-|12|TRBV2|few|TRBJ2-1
CALGGEVDEQFF
TGTGCCTTAGGGGGAGAAGTGGATGAGCAGTTCTTC
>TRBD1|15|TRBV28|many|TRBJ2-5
CASSLAWGQGETQYF
TGTGCCAGCAGTTTAGCTTGGGGACAGGGAGAGACCCAGTACTTC
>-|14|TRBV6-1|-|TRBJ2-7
CATSEYRGPHEQCF
TGTGCCACCTCCGAGTACCGGGGCCCCCACGAGCAGTGCTTC
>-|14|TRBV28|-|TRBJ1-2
CASSFQGRDYGYTF
TGTGCCAGCAGTTTTCAGGGGCGCGACTATGGCTACACCTTC
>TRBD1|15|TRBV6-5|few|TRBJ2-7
CASRRETGGFHEQYF
TGTGCCAGCAGGAGAGAGACAGGGGGCTTCCACGAGCAGTACTTC
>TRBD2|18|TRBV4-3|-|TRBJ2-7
CASSPGLAGSPSSYEQYF
TGCGCCAGCAGCCCGGGACTAGCGGGATCCCCTAGCTCCTACGAGCAGTACTTC
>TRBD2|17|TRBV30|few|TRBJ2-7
CAWRGGKVAGVIYEQYF
TGTGCCTGGAGGGGAGGGAAAGTAGCGGGAGTGATTTACGAGCAGTACTTC
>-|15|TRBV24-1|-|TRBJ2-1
CATSDSRGGFDEQFF
TGTGCCACCAGTGATTCCAGGGGGGGTTTTGATGAGCAGTTCTTC
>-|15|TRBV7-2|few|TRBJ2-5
CASSLNQGTQETQYF
TGTGCCAGCAGCTTAAATCAGGGCACCCAAGAGACCCAGTACTTC
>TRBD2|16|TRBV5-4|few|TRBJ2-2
CASSAPGLDVTGELFF
TGTGCCAGCAGCGCGCCGGGACTAGATGTCACCGGGGAGCTGTTTTTT
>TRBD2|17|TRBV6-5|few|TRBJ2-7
CASSYSAGASGSYEQYF
TGTGCCAGCAGTTACTCGGCCGGTGCTAGCGGGAGCTACGAGCAGTACTTC
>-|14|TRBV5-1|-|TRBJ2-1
CASSYQGLYNEQFF
TGCGCCAGCAGCTACCAGGGGCTCTACAATGAGCAGTTCTTC
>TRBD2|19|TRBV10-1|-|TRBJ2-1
CASSESPPIAGGNYNEQFF
TGCGCCAGCAGTGAGTCGCCCCCAATAGCGGGAGGAAACTACAATGAGCAGTTCTTC
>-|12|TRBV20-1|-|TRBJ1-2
CSANEGGPGYTF
TGCAGTGCGAACGAGGGAGGCCCCGGCTACACCTTC
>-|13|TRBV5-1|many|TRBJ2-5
CASSLGQVETQYF
TGCGCCAGCAGCTTGGGGCAGGTAGAGACCCAGTACTTC
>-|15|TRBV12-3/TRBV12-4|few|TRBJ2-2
CASSSRPVNTGELFF
TGTGCCAGCAGTTCCCGACCGGTGAACACCGGGGAGCTGTTTTTT
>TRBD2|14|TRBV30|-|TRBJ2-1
CAWREKRERGEQFF
TGTGCCTGGAGGGAGAAGCGGGAGAGAGGGGAGCAGTTCTTC
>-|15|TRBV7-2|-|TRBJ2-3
CASSLAALGTDTQYF
TGTGCCAGCAGCTTAGCCGCCTTGGGCACAGATACGCAGTATTTT